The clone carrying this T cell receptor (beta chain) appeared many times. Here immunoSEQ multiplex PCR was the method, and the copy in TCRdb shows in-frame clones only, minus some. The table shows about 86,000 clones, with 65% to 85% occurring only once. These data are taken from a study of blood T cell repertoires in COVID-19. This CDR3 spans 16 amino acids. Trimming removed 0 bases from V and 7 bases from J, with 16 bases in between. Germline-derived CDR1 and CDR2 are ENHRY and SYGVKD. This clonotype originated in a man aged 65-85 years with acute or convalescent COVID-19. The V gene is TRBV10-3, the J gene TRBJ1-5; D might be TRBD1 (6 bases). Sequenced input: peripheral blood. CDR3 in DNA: TGTGCCATCAGTGAGTCGTGGACAGAGGGAAGGCAGCCCCAGCATTTT. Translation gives CAISESWTEGRQPQHF.